The present entry profiles one T cell receptor (beta chain) with its context. Uncultured naive and memory CD4+ T cells supplied DNA for deep TCR-beta sequencing. The repertoire was sequenced with immunoSEQ multiplex PCR; TCRdb's copy has only in-frame clones and lacks some. This table holds approximately 59,000 clones, over 80% found once. The CDR3 spans 14 residues. CDR1 SGHTA and CDR2 FQGTGA come from the germline V gene. The junction had 0 bases not matched to a gene; V was cut back by 2 bases and J by 1 base. Before the COVID-19 pandemic, during about 2011-2019, CD4+ T cells were taken from unexposed donors. Naive and memory CD4+ T cells came from enriched cryopreserved PBMCs. The data belong to a study of CD4 T cells in relation to SARS-CoV-2 and coronaviruses. For the study at large: Crossreactive spike epitopes shared across donors were mapped to their HLA restriction.

This TCR was sampled from a human donor in good health. This rearrangement joins TRBV7-3 to TRBJ2-7; 9 bases fit TRBD1. Sample: memory CD4+ T cells from PBMCs. The CDR3 loop reads CASSLGTGSYEQYF. CDR3 coding DNA: TGTGCCAGCAGCTTAGGGACAGGGTCCTACGAGCAGTACTTC.